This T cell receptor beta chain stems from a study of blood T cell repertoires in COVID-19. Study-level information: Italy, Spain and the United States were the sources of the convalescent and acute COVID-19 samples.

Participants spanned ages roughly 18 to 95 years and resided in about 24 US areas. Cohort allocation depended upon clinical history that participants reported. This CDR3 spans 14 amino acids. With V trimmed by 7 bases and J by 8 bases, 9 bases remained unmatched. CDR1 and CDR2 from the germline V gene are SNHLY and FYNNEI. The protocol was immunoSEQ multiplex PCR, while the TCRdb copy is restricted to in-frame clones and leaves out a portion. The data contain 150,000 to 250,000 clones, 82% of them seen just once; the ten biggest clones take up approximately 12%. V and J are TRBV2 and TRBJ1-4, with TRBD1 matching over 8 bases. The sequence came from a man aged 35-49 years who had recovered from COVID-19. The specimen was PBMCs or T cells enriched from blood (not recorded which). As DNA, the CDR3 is TGTGCCAGCATTCCGGGACAGGAAAACGAAAAACTGTTTTTT. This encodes CASIPGQENEKLFF.